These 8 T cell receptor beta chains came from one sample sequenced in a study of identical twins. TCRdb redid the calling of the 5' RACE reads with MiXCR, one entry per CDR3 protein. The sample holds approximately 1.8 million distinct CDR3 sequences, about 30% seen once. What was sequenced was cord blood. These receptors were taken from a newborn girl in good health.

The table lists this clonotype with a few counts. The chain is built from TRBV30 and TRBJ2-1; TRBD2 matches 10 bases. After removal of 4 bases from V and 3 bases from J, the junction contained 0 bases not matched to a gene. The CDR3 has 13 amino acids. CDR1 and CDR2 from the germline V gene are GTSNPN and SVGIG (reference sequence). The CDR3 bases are TGTGCCTGGACTAGCGGGGGCTACAATGAGCAGTTCTTC. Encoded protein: CAWTSGGYNEQFF.

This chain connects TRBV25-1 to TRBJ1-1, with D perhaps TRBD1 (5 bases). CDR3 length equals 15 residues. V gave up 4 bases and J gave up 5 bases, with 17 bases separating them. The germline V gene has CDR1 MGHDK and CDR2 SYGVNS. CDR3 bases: TGTGCCAGCAGTGGCTCGGGCAGGGTAACGACTGAAGCTTTCTTT. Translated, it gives CASSGSGRVTTEAFF.

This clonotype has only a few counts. This chain's CDR3 is CASTGGWGYTF. The CDR3 coding sequence is TGTGCCAGCACAGGGGGCTGGGGCTACACCTTC. The J gene is TRBJ1-2, the V gene TRBV6-1; TRBD1 matches at 8 bases. CDR3 size: 11 residues. Germline CDR1 reads MNHNS; CDR2 reads SASEGT. V shed 7 bases, J shed 8 bases, and the junction held 3 bases outside the gene matches.

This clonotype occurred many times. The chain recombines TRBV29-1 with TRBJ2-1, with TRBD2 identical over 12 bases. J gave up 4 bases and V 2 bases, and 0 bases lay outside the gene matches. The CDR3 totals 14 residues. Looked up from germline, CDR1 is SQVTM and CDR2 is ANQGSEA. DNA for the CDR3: TGCAGCGTTGAAACTAGCGGGGGGTACAATGAGCAGTTCTTC. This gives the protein CSVETSGGYNEQFF.

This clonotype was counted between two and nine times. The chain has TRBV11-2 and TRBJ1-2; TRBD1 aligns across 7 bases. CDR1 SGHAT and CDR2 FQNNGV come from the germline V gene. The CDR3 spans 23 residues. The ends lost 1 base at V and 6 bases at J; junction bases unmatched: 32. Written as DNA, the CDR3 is TGTGCCAGCAGCTTAGGACCGTACCTCTTGACAGGGAGCCTTTCGGGCCCTGGTAATGGCTACACCTTC. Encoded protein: CASSLGPYLLTGSLSGPGNGYTF.

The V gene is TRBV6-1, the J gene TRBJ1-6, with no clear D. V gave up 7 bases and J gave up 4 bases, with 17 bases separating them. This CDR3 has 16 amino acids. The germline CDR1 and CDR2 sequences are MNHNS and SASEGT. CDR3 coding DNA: TGTGCCAGCAAAATCGGCGGGCTCCAATATAATTCACCCCTCCACTTT. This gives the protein CASKIGGLQYNSPLHF.

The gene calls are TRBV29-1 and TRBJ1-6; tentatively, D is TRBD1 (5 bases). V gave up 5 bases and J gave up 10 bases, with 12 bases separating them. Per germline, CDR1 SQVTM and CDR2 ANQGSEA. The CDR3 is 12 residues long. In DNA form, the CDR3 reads TGCAGCGTTCGGGCAGGGCAATCACCCCTCCACTTT. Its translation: CSVRAGQSPLHF.

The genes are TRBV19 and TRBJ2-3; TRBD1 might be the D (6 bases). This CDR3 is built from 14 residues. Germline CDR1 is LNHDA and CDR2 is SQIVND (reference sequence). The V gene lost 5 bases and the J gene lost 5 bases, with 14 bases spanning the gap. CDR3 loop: CASSPRTAGDTQYF. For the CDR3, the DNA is TGTGCCAGTAGTCCCCGGACAGCAGGAGATACGCAGTATTTT.